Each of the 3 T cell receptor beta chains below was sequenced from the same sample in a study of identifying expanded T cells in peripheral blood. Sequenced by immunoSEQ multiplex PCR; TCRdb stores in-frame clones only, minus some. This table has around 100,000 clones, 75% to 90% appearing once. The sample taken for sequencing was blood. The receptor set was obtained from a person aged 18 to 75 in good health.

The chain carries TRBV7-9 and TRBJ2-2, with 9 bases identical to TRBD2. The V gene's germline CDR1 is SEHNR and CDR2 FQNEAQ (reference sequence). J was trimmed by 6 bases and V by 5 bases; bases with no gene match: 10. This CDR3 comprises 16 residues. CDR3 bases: TGTGCCAGCAGCGTGCGTAGCGGGGGTAGCGCCGGGGAGCTGTTTTTT. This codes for CASSVRSGGSAGELFF.

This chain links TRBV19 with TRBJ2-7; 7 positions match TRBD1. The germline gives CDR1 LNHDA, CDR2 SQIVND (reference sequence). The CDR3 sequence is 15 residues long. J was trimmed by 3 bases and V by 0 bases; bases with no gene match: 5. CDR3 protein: CASSIDGGQLYEQYF. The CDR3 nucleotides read TGTGCCAGTAGTATAGATGGGGGACAGCTCTACGAGCAGTACTTC.

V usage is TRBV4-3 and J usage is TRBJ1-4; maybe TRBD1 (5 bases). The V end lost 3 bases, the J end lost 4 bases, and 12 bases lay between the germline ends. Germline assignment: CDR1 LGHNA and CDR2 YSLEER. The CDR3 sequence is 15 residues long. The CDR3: CASSHQRGYNEKLFF. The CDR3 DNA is TGCGCCAGCAGCCACCAAAGGGGCTATAATGAAAAACTGTTTTTT.